The entry below describes one TCR beta chain. These data are taken from a study of blood T cell repertoires in COVID-19. In the study overall: The United States, Italy and Spain were the sources of the acute and convalescent COVID-19 samples. PBMCs, B-cell-depleted T cells, or T cells provided the cDNA or gDNA that made up the material.

This CDR3 is 13 amino acids long. The germline CDR1 and CDR2 sequences are SGHAT and FQNNGV. Trimming removed 2 bases from V and 7 bases from J, with 8 bases in between. In the study's own analysis: Reference gene primer amplification gave nucleated cell count estimates. Method: immunoSEQ multiplex PCR; TCRdb's copy keeps in-frame clones and lacks some. V and J calls and clone size are as listed in that table; D and trimming were resolved from the DNA. The profile shows fewer than 40,000 clones, about nine tenths of them singletons. Sequencing was carried out using peripheral blood. The V gene is TRBV11-2, the J gene TRBJ1-4; no reliable D call. The clonotype was recovered from a woman aged 80 or over with active or convalescent COVID-19. CDR3 nucleotides: TGTGCCAGCAGCTTACCGGGGTTTGAAAAACTGTTTTTT. Translation: CASSLPGFEKLFF.